This T cell receptor beta chain was retrieved from a study of cytomegalovirus exposure and HLA in healthy donors. As for the donors, each was a healthy bone marrow donor. V was cut by 4 bases and J by 6 bases, with 17 bases left in between. The V gene's germline CDR1 is SNHLY and CDR2 FYNNEI. This CDR3 contains 15 residues. This clone appeared a single time. Antigen specificity is unknown. A multiplex PCR was run with 60 Vbeta primers and 13 Jbeta primers. This table comes from immunoSEQ multiplex PCR, and its TCRdb copy is limited to in-frame clones, with some not included. This table holds approximately 150,000 clones, 88% found once. Study-wide findings and caveats: Later on, analysis showed that most CMV-associated TCR beta chains appeared to be HLA-restricted.

This rearrangement joins TRBV2 to TRBJ2-3, with D possibly matching TRBD1 (5 bases). This TCR was sampled from a woman in her 40s in good health and CMV-seronegative. The sample comprised PBMCs. The CDR3 nucleotides read TGTGCCAGCAGTGTGGAAAGGGTAAAGGGGGATACGCAGTATTTT. Encoded protein: CASSVERVKGDTQYF.